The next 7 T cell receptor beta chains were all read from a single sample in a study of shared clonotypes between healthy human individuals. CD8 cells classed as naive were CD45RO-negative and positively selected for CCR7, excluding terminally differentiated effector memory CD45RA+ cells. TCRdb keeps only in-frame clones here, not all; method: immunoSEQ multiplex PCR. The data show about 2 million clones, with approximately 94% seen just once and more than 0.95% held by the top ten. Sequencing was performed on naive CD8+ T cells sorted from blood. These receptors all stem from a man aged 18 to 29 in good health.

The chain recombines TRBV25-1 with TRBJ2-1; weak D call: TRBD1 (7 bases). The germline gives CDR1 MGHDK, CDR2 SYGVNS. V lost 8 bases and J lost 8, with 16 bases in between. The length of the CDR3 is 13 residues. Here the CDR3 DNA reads TGTGCCAGCGGCGGGACAGTCTGGGATGAGCAGTTCTTC. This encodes CASGGTVWDEQFF.

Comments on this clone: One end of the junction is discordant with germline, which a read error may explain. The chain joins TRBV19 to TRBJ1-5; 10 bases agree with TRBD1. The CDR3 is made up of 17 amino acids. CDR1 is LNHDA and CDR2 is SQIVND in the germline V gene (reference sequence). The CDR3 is CASSLEDRGYSNQPQHF. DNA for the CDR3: TGTGCCAGTAGTTTAGAGGACAGGGGGTATAGCAATCAGCCCCAGCATTTT.

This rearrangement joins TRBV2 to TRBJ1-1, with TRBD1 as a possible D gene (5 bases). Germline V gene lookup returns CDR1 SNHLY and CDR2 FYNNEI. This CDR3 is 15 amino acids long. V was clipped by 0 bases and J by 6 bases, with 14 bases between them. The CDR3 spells CASSEAGPGRAEAFF. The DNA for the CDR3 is TGTGCCAGCAGTGAAGCGGGGCCAGGGAGGGCTGAAGCTTTCTTT.

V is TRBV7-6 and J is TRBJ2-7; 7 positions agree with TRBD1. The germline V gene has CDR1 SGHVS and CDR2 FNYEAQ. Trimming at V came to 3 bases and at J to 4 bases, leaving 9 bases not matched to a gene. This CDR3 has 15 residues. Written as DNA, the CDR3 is TGTGCCAGCAGCTTCGCCCAACAGGGGCCGTACGAGCAGTACTTC. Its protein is CASSFAQQGPYEQYF.

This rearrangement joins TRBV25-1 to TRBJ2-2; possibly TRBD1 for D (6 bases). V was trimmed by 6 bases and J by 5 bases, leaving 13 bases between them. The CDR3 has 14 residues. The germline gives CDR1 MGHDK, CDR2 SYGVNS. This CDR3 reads CASSRTAYTGELFF. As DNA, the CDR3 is TGTGCCAGCAGCCGGACAGCCTATACCGGGGAGCTGTTTTTT.

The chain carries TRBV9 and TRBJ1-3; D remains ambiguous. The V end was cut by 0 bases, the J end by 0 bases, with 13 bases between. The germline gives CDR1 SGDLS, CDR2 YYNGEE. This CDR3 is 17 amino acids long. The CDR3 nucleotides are TGTGCCAGCAGCGTAGCGGGCCAGGAGGGCTCTGGAAACACCATATATTTT. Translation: CASSVAGQEGSGNTIYF.

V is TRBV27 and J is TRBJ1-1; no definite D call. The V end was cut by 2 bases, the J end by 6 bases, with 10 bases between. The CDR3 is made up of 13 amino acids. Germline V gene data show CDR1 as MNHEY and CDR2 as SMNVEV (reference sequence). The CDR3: CASSLGQIAEAFF. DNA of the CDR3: TGTGCCAGCAGTTTAGGGCAGATCGCTGAAGCTTTCTTT.